The present T cell receptor (beta chain) was sequenced within a study of blood T cell repertoires in COVID-19. On the study more broadly: Samples came from the United States, Italy and Spain, spanning acute and convalescent COVID-19. In each case, the material was cDNA or gDNA derived from T cells, B-cell-depleted T cells, or PBMCs.

Original analysis: Scientists estimated how many nucleated cells there were by amplifying reference gene primers. Repertoires were generated with immunoSEQ multiplex PCR, while TCRdb's copy carries only in-frame clones and drops some. V and J calls and clone size come straight from that table; D and trimming were deduced from the DNA. The sample consists of 75,000 to 85,000 clones, 80% to 90% of them appearing once. CDR3 length: 16 residues. The junction had 4 bases not matched to a gene; V was cut back by 0 bases and J by 0 bases. Germline V gives CDR1 LNHDA, CDR2 SQIVND (reference sequence). The TCR sequence derives from a human donor in a cohort sampled during active COVID-19. Material for sequencing was peripheral blood. The chain uses TRBV19 and TRBJ1-2; the match to TRBD1 covers 7 bases. The CDR3 DNA reads TGTGCCAGTAGTATAGATTGGGACAGAACTAACTATGGCTACACCTTC. Protein sequence: CASSIDWDRTNYGYTF.